This T cell receptor beta chain was identified during a study of blood T cell repertoires in COVID-19. Study-level information: Sample material is recorded as cDNA or gDNA derived from T cells, B-cell-depleted T cells, or PBMCs.

This clone was counted between two and nine times. The sample holds other DNA sequences that translate to the same CDR3. In the source study's methods: Estimation of nucleated cell counts was performed using reference gene primer amplification. Sequencing was performed with immunoSEQ multiplex PCR; in TCRdb, only in-frame clones are kept and a portion is missing. Clone size and V and J calls were adopted from that table, with D and trimming inferred from the DNA. The table includes 250,000 to 300,000 clones, more than 75% detected once. Germline CDR1 is MRHNA and CDR2 is SNTAGT. This CDR3 contains 13 residues. Trimming took off 9 bases at V and 2 bases at J, with 12 bases between the two ends.

The sequence came from a woman between 40 and 55 years old who had recovered from COVID-19. This chain joins TRBV6-4 and TRBJ2-3; tentatively, D is TRBD1 (5 bases). The sample was peripheral blood. CDR3 sequence reads: CASGAGHTDTQYF. The CDR3 DNA reads as TGTGCCAGTGGGGCCGGCCACACAGATACGCAGTATTTT.